The entry below describes one T cell receptor (beta chain). The sample belongs to a study of CD8+ T cells in alopecia areata. Extracted RNA was reverse transcribed into cDNA, the sequencing template. Assay used: immunoSEQ multiplex PCR; TCRdb lists only in-frame clones, some missing. The table shows roughly 190,000 clones, with about 60% occurring only once. Germline CDR1 SQVTM, CDR2 ANQGSEA. The CDR3 is 13 residues long. The junction had 12 bases not matched to a gene; V was cut back by 6 bases and J by 11 bases. The treatment denotes: oral pan-JAK inhibitor, 5-10 mg twice daily. The chain carries TRBV29-1 and TRBJ1-1, with 10 bases fitting TRBD1. The input for sequencing was CD4+ T cells sorted from blood, taken at week 4, from a patient treated with tofacitinib. The receptor comes from a human donor with alopecia areata. CDR3 nucleotide sequence: TGCAGCGTGGAGGGACAGGGGCCCCTTGGGGCTTTCTTT. Its translation: CSVEGQGPLGAFF.